A selection of T cell receptor beta chains follows, all from one sample in a study of blood T cell repertoires in COVID-19. Measured with immunoSEQ multiplex PCR; TCRdb has only the in-frame clones, and not every one. In the table there are 260,000 or so clones, 82% of which are singletons. Sample: peripheral blood. Receptors originate from a woman in her 70s with acute or convalescent COVID-19. The CDR3 runs from the conserved cysteine through the conserved F or W. Fields, in order: D gene, J gene, V gene, clone size, CDR3 DNA, CDR3 protein. A D gene is named only where the DNA matches it firmly. For some rows the clone size is stated as once, few or many, or as a class when expanded; others skip it.

- TRBJ1-2 TRBV6-6 - TGTGCCAGCATCCCCTCGGGGGACTATGGCTACACCTTC CASIPSGDYGYTF
TRBD1 TRBJ2-5 TRBV28 few TGTGCCAGCAGTCGCGGACAGGGACCGAGGGAGACCCAGTACTTC CASSRGQGPRETQYF
- TRBJ1-1 TRBV3-1/TRBV3-2 - TGTGCCAGCAGCCACCAATCGAACACTGAAGCTTTCTTT CASSHQSNTEAFF
TRBD1 TRBJ1-6 TRBV6-5 - TGTGCCAGCAGTCGACAGGGCCATAATTCACCCCTCCACTTT CASSRQGHNSPLHF
- TRBJ1-2 TRBV9 - TGTGCCAGCAGCGTAGGTCAGGGCGTAAACTATGGCTACACCTTC CASSVGQGVNYGYTF
TRBD1 TRBJ1-5 TRBV27 - TGTGCCAGCAGTTTCGGGACAGGGCGACAGCCCCAGCATTTT CASSFGTGRQPQHF
- TRBJ1-2 TRBV9 once TGTGCCAGCAGGAGAGGTGGGCCCGGGGATAGACACGGCTACACCTTC CASRRGGPGDRHGYTF
- TRBJ1-2 TRBV4-2 - TGTGCCAGCAGCCAAGGGGACCGGGACAACAACTATGGCTACACCTTC CASSQGDRDNNYGYTF
TRBD1 TRBJ2-5 TRBV3-1/TRBV3-2 - TGTGCCAGCAGCCCCTCCACAGGGCGGGACAGGGGGCGTCGAGAGACCCAGTACTTC CASSPSTGRDRGRRETQYF
- TRBJ1-4 TRBV12-2 - TGTGCAAGTCGCTTATTGTATCGGGACAGCGTCATACTTAATGAAAAACTGTTTTTT CASRLLYRDSVILNEKLFF
- TRBJ1-3 TRBV6-5 - TGTGCCAGCAGGCGGGTAGAGGGAAACACCATATATTTT CASRRVEGNTIYF
- TRBJ1-5 TRBV6-2/TRBV6-3 - TGTGCCAGCAGTTACTCGCGAGGGTCTTATAGCAATCAGCCCCAGCATTTT CASSYSRGSYSNQPQHF
TRBD1 TRBJ1-2 TRBV5-6 - TGTGCCAGCAGTCGCGACAGGGGATCTGGCTACACCTTC CASSRDRGSGYTF
- TRBJ2-7 TRBV4-1 - TGCGCCAGCAGCCAAGGTAGCTCCTACGAGCAGTACTTC CASSQGSSYEQYF
- TRBJ1-2 TRBV7-2 - TGTGCCAGCAGCCCAAGGGGGGGCTGGGGCTATGGCTACACCTTC CASSPRGGWGYGYTF
- TRBJ2-7 TRBV6-2/TRBV6-3 few TGTGCCAGCAGTTACTCGGGCGTATCCTCCTACGAGCAGTACTTC CASSYSGVSSYEQYF
- TRBJ2-3 TRBV28 - TGTGCCAGCAGCTCTACTTCGGTAGCAGATACGCAGTATTTT CASSSTSVADTQYF
- TRBJ2-5 TRBV5-6 - TGTGCCAGCAGCTTGTCCGTAGAGACCCAGTACTTC CASSLSVETQYF
- TRBJ2-7 TRBV6-6 - TGTGCCAGCAGTTTGGTGGGCAGCTCCTACGAGCAGTACTTC CASSLVGSSYEQYF
TRBD1 TRBJ1-6 TRBV28 - TGTGCCAGCAGTCCCCTGGACAGGGAGTATTCACCCCTCCACTTT CASSPLDREYSPLHF
TRBD1 TRBJ1-5 TRBV10-3 - TGTGCCGTGTCGGGACAGGGGGGGAATCAGCCCCAGCATTTT CAVSGQGGNQPQHF
TRBD1 TRBJ1-1 TRBV6-2/TRBV6-3 - TGTGCCAGCAGTCAGCAGGGGGGAACTGAAGCTTTCTTT CASSQQGGTEAFF
- TRBJ1-2 TRBV6-6 - TGTGCCAGCAGTTACGGCGGGAATGGCTACACCTTC CASSYGGNGYTF
- TRBJ2-5 TRBV9 - TGTGCCAGCAGCGTAGGGGGACAACACCAAGAGACCCAGTACTTC CASSVGGQHQETQYF
- TRBJ2-6 TRBV15 - TGTGCCACCAGCAGAGGACTCTTGGCGGCTGGGGCCAACGTCCTGACTTTC CATSRGLLAAGANVLTF
- TRBJ1-5 TRBV19 - TGTGCCAGTAGTACCACAGGGAGAGAGCCCCAGCATTTT CASSTTGREPQHF
- TRBJ1-2 TRBV19 - TGTGCCAGTAGTATAGGAATGGGGCAGGTCTATGGCTACACCTTC CASSIGMGQVYGYTF
- TRBJ1-1 TRBV12-3/TRBV12-4 few TGTGCCAGCAACCGGGTAAACACTGAAGCTTTCTTT CASNRVNTEAFF
- TRBJ2-2 TRBV5-4 - TGTGCCAGCAGCTCCTCACAGGACACCGGGGAGCTGTTTTTT CASSSSQDTGELFF
- TRBJ1-1 TRBV27 once TGTGCCAGCAGACCTAGCCCAGGTCGAGCTTTCTTT CASRPSPGRAFF
TRBD2 TRBJ2-7 TRBV6-2/TRBV6-3 once TGTGCCAGCAGTTACGGGACTAACAACCCCTACGAGCAGTACTTC CASSYGTNNPYEQYF
TRBD1 TRBJ1-5 TRBV19 - TGTGCCAGTACCACTCCGGGACAGGGAAATCAGCCCCAGCATTTT CASTTPGQGNQPQHF
- TRBJ1-2 TRBV7-8 - TGTGCCAGCAGCCCGACACAGAGCTGGAACTATGGCTACACCTTC CASSPTQSWNYGYTF
- TRBJ1-5 TRBV5-6 - TGTGCCAGCAGCTTGGCCGGTCGCAATCAGCCCCAGCATTTT CASSLAGRNQPQHF
TRBD1 TRBJ1-1 TRBV7-2 - TGTGCCAGCAGCGAACAGGGGGGGTCTGGCACTGAAGCTTTCTTT CASSEQGGSGTEAFF
- TRBJ1-5 TRBV9 - TGTGCCAGCAGCGAGATCCATTGGGCAGCAGGCCCCTATAGCAATCAGCCCCAGCATTTT CASSEIHWAAGPYSNQPQHF
- TRBJ1-2 TRBV27 - TGTGCCAGCAGTTTAACCCGGACAGACTATGGCTACACCTTC CASSLTRTDYGYTF
TRBD1 TRBJ2-3 TRBV19 - TGTGCCAGTAGTATGGGACAGGGTATTTCAGATACGCAGTATTTT CASSMGQGISDTQYF
- TRBJ1-2 TRBV6-5 - TGTGCCAGCAGTAAAACTCAGGCGAACTATGGCTACACCTTC CASSKTQANYGYTF
TRBD2 TRBJ2-1 TRBV7-9 once TGTGCCAGCAGCTTAAGAGTAGCGGGGGGCTCCTACAATGAGCAGTTCTTC CASSLRVAGGSYNEQFF
- TRBJ2-3 TRBV6-1 - TGTGCCAGCAGTGGTTGGCGAGGGAAACGCACAGATACGCAGTATTTT CASSGWRGKRTDTQYF
- TRBJ2-6 TRBV9 few TGTGCCAGCAGCGTCATACGTTTGGGGGCGCTTGGGGCCAACGTCCTGACTTTC CASSVIRLGALGANVLTF
- TRBJ1-5 TRBV7-8 - TGTGCCAGCAGCCTAACTTTCTTCGGGACACCTAATCAGCCCCAGCATTTT CASSLTFFGTPNQPQHF
- TRBJ2-4 TRBV29-1 - TGCAGCGTTGCCCTGACAGCGGGTCACCGGGCCCATATAGCCAAAAACATTCAGTACTTC CSVALTAGHRAHIAKNIQYF
TRBD2 TRBJ2-1 TRBV5-1 - TGCGCCAGCAGCTTCCGACCTAGCGGCTCCTACAATGAGCAGTTCTTC CASSFRPSGSYNEQFF
- TRBJ2-4 TRBV6-2/TRBV6-3 - TGTGCCAGCAGTTTAGGGAGTGGAGCCAAAAACATTCAGTACTTC CASSLGSGAKNIQYF
- TRBJ2-7 TRBV11-2 once TGTGCCAGCAGCTTAGATCGTACCAGGGTATCCGAGCAGTACTTC CASSLDRTRVSEQYF
- TRBJ2-1 TRBV3-1/TRBV3-2 once TGTGCCAGCAGCCAAACAGGGTGGCCCTACAATGAGCAGTTCTTC CASSQTGWPYNEQFF
TRBD1 TRBJ1-1 TRBV6-5 - TGTGCCAGCAGTTTATTAGGACAGGGGGATGAAGCTTTCTTT CASSLLGQGDEAFF
- TRBJ2-1 TRBV5-1 - TGCGCCAGCAGCGCAGCCGGGACATCCTACAATGAGCAGTTCTTC CASSAAGTSYNEQFF